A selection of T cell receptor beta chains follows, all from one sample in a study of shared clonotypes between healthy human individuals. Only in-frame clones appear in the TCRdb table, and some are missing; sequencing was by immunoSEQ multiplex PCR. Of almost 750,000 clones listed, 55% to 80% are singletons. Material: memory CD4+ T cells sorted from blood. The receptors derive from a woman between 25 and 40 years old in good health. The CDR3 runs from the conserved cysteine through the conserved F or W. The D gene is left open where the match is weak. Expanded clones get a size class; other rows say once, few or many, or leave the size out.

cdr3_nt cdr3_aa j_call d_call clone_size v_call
TGCAGCGTTGGATTACTTCAGAACACCGGGGAGCTGTTTTTT CSVGLLQNTGELFF TRBJ2-2 - - TRBV29-1
TGTGCCAGCAGCCGGGACAGGGGAGATCAGCCCCAGCATTTT CASSRDRGDQPQHF TRBJ1-5 TRBD1 - TRBV2
TGTGCCAGCAGCTTAGCCAGGGGACAGGGCTATGGCTACACCTTC CASSLARGQGYGYTF TRBJ1-2 TRBD1 - TRBV7-2
TGCGCCAGCAGCCCGGCCGCGGGGATAGATACGCAGTATTTT CASSPAAGIDTQYF TRBJ2-3 - once TRBV4-1
TGTGCCAGTAGTTACCGGGGTAATGAAAAACTGTTTTTT CASSYRGNEKLFF TRBJ1-4 - - TRBV19
TGCGCCAGCAGCCCAGGAAACTCTGGGGCCAACGTCCTGACTTTC CASSPGNSGANVLTF TRBJ2-6 - - TRBV5-1
TGTGCCAGCAGGACTATGACAGGGTACACTGAAGCTTTCTTT CASRTMTGYTEAFF TRBJ1-1 TRBD1 - TRBV2
TGTGCCAGCAGTGTTTCAGTCGGGAATTACGAGCAGTACTTC CASSVSVGNYEQYF TRBJ2-7 - - TRBV7-6
TGCGCCAGTAAAATTTTAGGGCATGAGCAGTTCTTC CASKILGHEQFF TRBJ2-1 - - TRBV10-2
TGTGCCATCAAGGACAGATTGAACACTGAAGCTTTCTTT CAIKDRLNTEAFF TRBJ1-1 - once TRBV15
TGTGCCAGCAGCTTGGATCTAGCGGGAGTATACGAGCAGTACTTC CASSLDLAGVYEQYF TRBJ2-7 TRBD2 few TRBV5-4
TGTGCCATCATGGAGACAGGAAAGAAGGACGAGCAGTACTTC CAIMETGKKDEQYF TRBJ2-7 - - TRBV10-3
TGCGCCAGCAGTAACGCAGGACAGGGCTACGAGCAGTACTTC CASSNAGQGYEQYF TRBJ2-7 TRBD1 few TRBV10-1
TGTGCCAGCAGCTCTACAGGGGGTTCAGTCGAGCAGTACTTC CASSSTGGSVEQYF TRBJ2-7 TRBD1 once TRBV7-9
TGTGCCAGCAGCTTAGAGGGACTAGCGGGAGTGACCTACGAGCAGTACTTC CASSLEGLAGVTYEQYF TRBJ2-7 TRBD2 - TRBV11-2
TGTGCCAGTAGTAGGGGTACGACAGGGAACACTGAAGCTTTCTTT CASSRGTTGNTEAFF TRBJ1-1 - - TRBV19
TGTGCCAGCAGCTTAGCGGGCAGGGGGCGGACCTACGAGCAGTACTTC CASSLAGRGRTYEQYF TRBJ2-7 TRBD1 - TRBV7-9
TGCGCCAGCAGCCAAGATCTAGGCTGGGGACGCGAGACCCAGTACTTC CASSQDLGWGRETQYF TRBJ2-5 - once TRBV4-1
TGTGCCAGCAGCCCCCCAGGAGGGGGGAACAATGAGCAGTTCTTC CASSPPGGGNNEQFF TRBJ2-1 - many TRBV7-9
TGTGCCAGCAGCACACTTGGGGGACCAGAGACCCAGTACTTC CASSTLGGPETQYF TRBJ2-5 - - TRBV13
TGTGCCAGCAGCTCGAGGGGACAGGGTACAAACACCATATATTTT CASSSRGQGTNTIYF TRBJ1-3 TRBD1 - TRBV11-2
TGTGCCAGCAGTGACCAAGACACCGGGGAGCTGTTTTTT CASSDQDTGELFF TRBJ2-2 - - TRBV6-4
TGCGCCAGCAGCTTGATAGCGGGAGGGGCCTACAATGAGCAGTTCTTC CASSLIAGGAYNEQFF TRBJ2-1 TRBD2 - TRBV5-1
TGCGCCAGCAGCCAGAGGGGACGTACCTACGAGCAGTACTTC CASSQRGRTYEQYF TRBJ2-7 - - TRBV5-1
TGCAGCGTTGAAGATGATACCTCCCCCGAGCAGTACTTC CSVEDDTSPEQYF TRBJ2-7 - - TRBV29-1
TGTGCCAGCAGCAAAATAACGGACAGTAACAATGAGCAGTTCTTC CASSKITDSNNEQFF TRBJ2-1 - - TRBV21-1
TGTGCCAGCAGCGGACCCTCATGGGGGGGCTCGTTAGCAGATACGCAGTATTTT CASSGPSWGGSLADTQYF TRBJ2-3 - - TRBV9
TGTGCCAGCACTCCCCGGGGACTAGCGGGGGGCTGGGCCTACAATGAGCAGTTCTTC CASTPRGLAGGWAYNEQFF TRBJ2-1 TRBD2 - TRBV28
TGCAGTGCCAACAGGGAGACCCAGTACTTC CSANRETQYF TRBJ2-5 - - TRBV20-1
TGCGCCAGCAGATCCGAGTACGAGCAGTACTTC CASRSEYEQYF TRBJ2-7 - - TRBV5-1
TGCGCCAGCAGCTTGGAGGGACTAGCCCAGGGGACGGGGGAGCTGTTTTTT CASSLEGLAQGTGELFF TRBJ2-2 TRBD2 - TRBV5-1
TGTGCCAGCAGTTTAAGCAGGCAGAGCAATCAGCCCCAGCATTTT CASSLSRQSNQPQHF TRBJ1-5 - - TRBV27
TGCGCCAGCAGCTTGGGGACAGGAGTAAACTATGGCTACACCTTC CASSLGTGVNYGYTF TRBJ1-2 TRBD1 - TRBV5-1
TGCAGCGTCTCCCAGGGAAGAACGAACACTGAAGCTTTCTTT CSVSQGRTNTEAFF TRBJ1-1 - - TRBV29-1
TGTGCCAGTAGTGGACTAGCTGGCGATGAGCAGTTCTTC CASSGLAGDEQFF TRBJ2-1 TRBD2 - TRBV19
TGTGCCAGTAGTATAGATTCGGGGCTCGGGAATCAGCCCCAGCATTTT CASSIDSGLGNQPQHF TRBJ1-5 - - TRBV19
TGTGCCAGTAGTATCACAGGGACCAACACCGGGGAGCTGTTTTTT CASSITGTNTGELFF TRBJ2-2 - - TRBV19
TGTGCCAGCAGTGATTCTTTACGGAGCGGGGACTACGAGCAGTACTTC CASSDSLRSGDYEQYF TRBJ2-7 TRBD2 - TRBV6-1
TGTGCCAGCAGTGAAGCGGTCGGGACAGGGGGAAACACCATATATTTT CASSEAVGTGGNTIYF TRBJ1-3 TRBD1 - TRBV6-1
TGTGCCAGTAGTATTCCCGGGACACCCGGCTACGAGCAGTACTTC CASSIPGTPGYEQYF TRBJ2-7 - - TRBV19
TGTGCCAGCAGCTGGGAACCCTCCCGCGTGCAGTTCTTC CASSWEPSRVQFF TRBJ2-1 - - TRBV27
TGTGCCAGCAGATCAAGAGCGGGAGCCAAAAACATTCAGTACTTC CASRSRAGAKNIQYF TRBJ2-4 - - TRBV28
TGCAGCGTTGATCCCCTTATTTCTGGAAACACCATATATTTT CSVDPLISGNTIYF TRBJ1-3 - - TRBV29-1
TGTGCCAGCAGCTTAGGGTCCCGAACGGCTTTCTTT CASSLGSRTAFF TRBJ1-1 - - TRBV7-9
TGCGCCAGCAGCTTGGTTTTAGCGGGAGGGAGCTACAATGAGCAGTTCTTC CASSLVLAGGSYNEQFF TRBJ2-1 TRBD2 - TRBV5-1
TGTGCCAGCGCGAGCCTGACAGGGGGCCACGAGCAGTACTTC CASASLTGGHEQYF TRBJ2-7 TRBD1 - TRBV2